This T cell receptor beta chain was retrieved from a study of cytomegalovirus exposure and HLA in healthy donors. Study-wide points: A later analysis revealed that TCR association rates differed between HLA loci, peaking at DRB1 and bottoming out at HLA-C. A list of 150 to 200 TCR beta chains associated with cytomegalovirus was given. In presence/absence analyses, roughly uniform sequencing depth across donors was assumed.

Remarks on this clone: Its antigen is not identified.

V lost 3 bases to trimming and J lost 3 bases; unmatched junction nucleotides: 8. The CDR3 is 16 residues long. Germline-derived CDR1 and CDR2 are MNHNS and SASEGT. The PCR was carried out with 60 Vbeta primers and 13 Jbeta primers. The protocol was immunoSEQ multiplex PCR, while the TCRdb copy is restricted to in-frame clones and leaves out a portion. The table records around 140,000 clones, 70% to 80% of them present only once. This rearrangement joins TRBV6-1 to TRBJ2-3; 8 nucleotides agree with TRBD1. The clonotype comes from a female donor in good health and CMV-seropositive. The sequenced sample consisted of PBMCs. The CDR3 region is CASSDSGGVGTDTQYF. The CDR3 DNA follows: TGTGCCAGCAGTGATTCAGGGGGCGTTGGGACAGATACGCAGTATTTT.